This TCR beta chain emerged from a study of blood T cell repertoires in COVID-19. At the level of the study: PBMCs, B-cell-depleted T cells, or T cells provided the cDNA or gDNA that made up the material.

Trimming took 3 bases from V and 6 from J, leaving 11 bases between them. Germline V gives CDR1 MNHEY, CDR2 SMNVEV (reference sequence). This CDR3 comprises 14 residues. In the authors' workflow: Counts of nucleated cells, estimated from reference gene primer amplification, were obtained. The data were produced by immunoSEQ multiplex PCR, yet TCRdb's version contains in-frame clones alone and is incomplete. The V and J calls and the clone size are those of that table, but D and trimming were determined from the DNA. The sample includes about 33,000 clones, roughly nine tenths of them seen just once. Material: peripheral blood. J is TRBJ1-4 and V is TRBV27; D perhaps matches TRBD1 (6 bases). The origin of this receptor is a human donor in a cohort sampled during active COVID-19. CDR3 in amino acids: CASSFGEGDEKLFF. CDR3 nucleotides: TGTGCCAGCAGTTTCGGGGAGGGGGATGAAAAACTGTTTTTT.